The 19 T cell receptor beta chains below come from one sample, sequenced in a study of blood T cells in healthy people across ages. Together with a sample-barcoded 5' primer, a J-beta primer mix was included in a second PCR lasting roughly 6 to 12 cycles. Each CDR3 protein is one row after TCRdb ran MiXCR on the 5' RACE reads. Among roughly 800,000 distinct CDR3 sequences, roughly 60% were seen once, and the ten largest hold around 22%. Sequenced material: blood. All receptors come from a man between 25 and 39 years old in good health.

The chain has TRBV7-2 and TRBJ2-4; D unresolved. Germline lookup yields CDR1 SGHTA and CDR2 FQGNSA. The CDR3 runs to 13 residues. The germline V and J ends were trimmed by 0 bases and 9 bases, with 9 bases remaining between them. Here the CDR3 reads CASSLAGFGIQYF. The CDR3 DNA sequence: TGTGCCAGCAGCTTAGCAGGATTCGGCATTCAGTACTTC.

This chain links TRBV6-1 with TRBJ2-4; no reliable D call. The CDR3 runs 15 residues. Trimming stripped 5 bases from V and 3 bases from J, with 14 bases between. In germline, CDR1 is MNHNS, CDR2 SASEGT. CDR3 nucleotides: TGTGCCAGCAGTCCCGATGCACCGGGCAAAAACATTCAGTACTTC. Residues: CASSPDAPGKNIQYF.

This clonotype was seen more than once but under ten times. The V and J genes are TRBV11-3 and TRBJ2-3; D gene unclear. Germline V gene lookup returns CDR1 SGHNT and CDR2 YENEEA. This CDR3 contains 13 residues. Trimming removed 4 bases at V and 2 bases at J, with 7 bases between. CDR3 sequence reads: CASSSRDTDTQYF. The CDR3 coding sequence is TGTGCCAGCAGCTCGAGAGACACAGATACGCAGTATTTT.

This clonotype has just a few counts. The J gene is TRBJ2-1, the V gene TRBV29-1, with TRBD2 as a possible D gene (7 bases). This CDR3 is 13 amino acids long. V shed 3 bases and J shed 7 bases, with 13 bases lying between them. Germline V CDR1 and CDR2: SQVTM, ANQGSEA. CDR3 protein: CSVDGGADNEQFF. CDR3 in DNA: TGCAGCGTTGATGGGGGGGCAGATAATGAGCAGTTCTTC.

This clonotype was counted between two and nine times. The rearrangement joins TRBV20-1 to TRBJ1-5, with unresolved D. The CDR3 is made up of 13 amino acids. The V gene's germline CDR1 is DFQATT and CDR2 SNEGSKA (reference sequence). Trimming took 0 bases from V and 4 from J, leaving 7 bases between them. This CDR3 reads CSARDGRNQPQHF. CDR3 nucleotide sequence: TGCAGTGCTAGAGACGGCAGGAATCAGCCCCAGCATTTT.

J is TRBJ2-3 and V is TRBV2; unclear D gene. The germline V gene encodes CDR1 SNHLY and CDR2 FYNNEI. This CDR3 is 15 amino acids long. V was cut by 3 bases and J by 4 bases, with 14 bases left in between. This chain's CDR3 is CASSEDRQVADTQYF. CDR3 nucleotides: TGTGCCAGCAGTGAGGATAGGCAGGTAGCAGATACGCAGTATTTT.

This clonotype has only a few counts. The chain recombines TRBV29-1 with TRBJ1-2; D is uncertain. The germline CDR1 and CDR2 sequences are SQVTM and ANQGSEA. Deletions cut 5 bases from V and 5 bases from J, with 12 bases between. The CDR3 spans 12 residues. As DNA, the CDR3 is TGCAGCGTTTTGACAACTGGGTATGGCTACACCTTC. Translated, it gives CSVLTTGYGYTF.

The chain links TRBV2 to TRBJ1-6; a possible D gene is TRBD1 (5 bases). Trimming left V 8 bases short and J 10 bases short, with 21 bases between. Germline V lookup: CDR1 SNHLY, CDR2 FYNNEI. This CDR3 has 15 amino acids. The CDR3 here is CASLDRQSIISPLHF. The CDR3 DNA follows: TGTGCCAGCCTGGACCGACAGAGCATCATCTCACCCCTCCACTTT. Looking up the rest from reference TRBV2 and TRBJ1-6 gives the full variable domain: EPEVTQTPSHQVTQMGQEVILRCVPISNHLYFYWYRQILGQKVEFLVSFYNNEISEKSEIFDDQFSVERPDGSNFTLKIRSTKLEDSAMYFCASLDRQSIISPLHFGNGTRLTVT.

The genes are TRBV12-3 or TRBV12-4 and TRBJ2-3, with no clear D. Trimming stripped 7 bases from V and 9 bases from J, with 11 bases between. This CDR3 is 11 amino acids long. The CDR3 sequence is CASTTSGTQYF. The DNA of the CDR3 is TGTGCCAGCACCACCAGTGGAACGCAGTATTTT.

This clonotype was detected a few times. The rearrangement joins TRBV12-3 or TRBV12-4 to TRBJ2-3, with 14 bases that match TRBD2. The CDR3 spans 16 residues. The V segment lost 9 bases and the J segment 1 base; nucleotides outside the gene matches: 6. The CDR3 loop is CASGLAGGHGTDTQYF. As DNA, the CDR3 is TGTGCCAGTGGACTAGCGGGGGGCCATGGCACAGATACGCAGTATTTT.

The chain uses TRBV6-2 or TRBV6-3 and TRBJ1-1, with D unresolved. Germline V CDR1 and CDR2: MNHEY, SVGEGT. The V gene lost 7 bases and the J gene lost 1 base, with 16 bases spanning the gap. The CDR3 is 15 residues long. The CDR3: CASTPAAESNTEAFF. CDR3 DNA: TGTGCCAGCACCCCAGCAGCCGAATCGAACACTGAAGCTTTCTTT.

The gene calls are TRBV5-1 and TRBJ2-5; 8 positions agree with TRBD2. This CDR3 comprises 17 residues. The germline CDR1 and CDR2 sequences are SGHRS and YFSETQ. The V and J ends lost 4 bases and 1 base, in that order; junction bases with no gene match: 12. CDR3 DNA sequence: TGCGCCAGCAGCCCTAAGTGGGTAGCGGGGCCCCAAGAGACCCAGTACTTC. It codes for CASSPKWVAGPQETQYF.

The genes are TRBV28 and TRBJ1-2, with D unresolved. Deletions cut 5 bases from V and 8 bases from J, with 18 bases between. Germline loops: CDR1 MDHEN, CDR2 SYDVKM. The CDR3 is made up of 14 amino acids. For the CDR3, the DNA is TGTGCCAGCAGTGTAAGGTTCCAGGCTGGGGGCTACACCTTC. This sequence encodes CASSVRFQAGGYTF.

V usage is TRBV18 and J usage is TRBJ2-5; D gene unclear. Trimming took 1 base from V and 7 from J, leaving 10 bases between them. The germline V gene has CDR1 KGHSH and CDR2 LQKENI. This CDR3 comprises 13 residues. Written as DNA, the CDR3 is TGTGCCAGCTCACCACAGACCCCAAGGACCCAGTACTTC. It is translated as CASSPQTPRTQYF.

In this sample, this clonotype turned up a few times. The chain has TRBV5-1 and TRBJ2-1; either TRBD1 or TRBD2 may fit D (5 bases each). Trimming cost V 3 bases and J 4 bases, with 11 bases left between them. Per the germline V gene, CDR1 is SGHRS and CDR2 is YFSETQ. This CDR3 is 14 amino acids long. CDR3: CASSWDGRYNEQFF. CDR3 in DNA: TGCGCCAGCAGCTGGGACGGTAGATACAATGAGCAGTTCTTC.

The chain is built from TRBV20-1 and TRBJ2-3; a weak D match, TRBD2 (6 bases). Germline CDR1 DFQATT, CDR2 SNEGSKA (reference sequence). V was clipped by 4 bases and J by 1 base, with 21 bases between them. The CDR3 extends over 17 amino acids. Here the CDR3 DNA reads TGCAGTGCTACCGCCCTGGACGTGCCGGGGGGCACAGATACGCAGTATTTT. This translates into CSATALDVPGGTDTQYF.

This clonotype was seen many times. The chain combines TRBV16 with TRBJ2-5; D uncertain. V was trimmed by 0 bases and J by 5 bases, leaving 4 bases between them. CDR1 is KGHSY and CDR2 is FQNENV in the germline V gene. The CDR3 is 12 amino acids. Here the CDR3 DNA reads TGTGCCAGCAGCCAATCCCAGGAGACCCAGTACTTC. It specifies CASSQSQETQYF.

Here the CDR3 DNA reads TGTGCCAGCAGCTTACAGGTTGGGGAAGGGTACGAGCAGTACTTC. Its protein product is CASSLQVGEGYEQYF. The chain is built from TRBV7-2 and TRBJ2-7, with D hard to call. This CDR3 comprises 15 residues. V lost 2 bases, J lost 4 bases, and 15 bases lay in between. The germline V gene encodes CDR1 SGHTA and CDR2 FQGNSA.

This clonotype has more than one count but fewer than ten. The rearrangement links TRBV4-3 to TRBJ2-3; 7 positions agree with TRBD2. V was pared by 3 bases and J by 7 bases, with 10 bases of the junction left unmatched. The CDR3 has 15 amino acids. Germline V gene sequence: CDR1 LGHNA, CDR2 YSLEER. The CDR3: CASSQDQTSTYTQYF. The CDR3, as DNA: TGCGCCAGCAGCCAGGACCAGACTAGCACGTATACGCAGTATTTT.